This entry lists 11 T cell receptor beta chains sequenced from one sample in a study of immune evolution from preneoplasia to lung adenocarcinoma. Assay used: immunoSEQ multiplex PCR; TCRdb lists only in-frame clones, some missing. The table includes thousands of clones, about four fifths detected once. Sequencing used FFPE adjacent normal lung tissue. The origin of the receptors is an older donor with lung adenocarcinoma.

Only a few counts were recorded for this clone. The V gene is TRBV5-5, the J gene TRBJ1-1, with a tentative D call TRBD1 (5 bases). V was clipped by 6 bases and J by 0 bases, with 21 bases between them. This CDR3 is 17 amino acids long. Germline V gene sequence: CDR1 SGHKS, CDR2 YYEKEE (reference sequence). In DNA, the CDR3 is TGTGCCAGCATCCCCTTTGGAGGGACTATCATGAACACTGAAGCTTTCTTT. Translated: CASIPFGGTIMNTEAFF.

About this clone: An end of the junction does not agree with germline; a read error may underlie this. The chain recombines TRBV18 with TRBJ1-2, with D hard to call. The CDR3 runs 12 residues. CDR1 KGHSH and CDR2 LQKENI come from the germline V gene. CDR3 nucleotides: TGTGCCAGCCCACCAGAGGAGCATGGCTACACCTTC. Its protein is CASPPEEHGYTF.

This clone was counted between two and nine times. The junction departs from the called germline gene at one end, perhaps through a read error. The chain has TRBV7-7 and TRBJ2-2, with 8 bases that match TRBD1. This CDR3 is built from 15 residues. Per the germline V gene, CDR1 is SSHAT and CDR2 is FNYEAQ (reference sequence). This chain's CDR3 is CASSLGTGNPGELFF. The CDR3 nucleotides read TGTGCTAGCAGCTTAGGGACAGGAAATCCCGGGGAGCTGTTTTTT.

The chain combines TRBV6-1 with TRBJ1-5; TRBD1 agrees at 9 bases. Germline-derived CDR1 and CDR2 are MNHNS and SASEGT. This CDR3 contains 12 residues. Unmatched junction bases numbered 2, after V lost 5 bases and J lost 9 bases. The chain's CDR3 is CASSWDRVPQHF. The CDR3 DNA reads as TGTGCCAGCAGTTGGGACAGGGTGCCCCAGCATTTT.

This rearrangement joins TRBV5-6 to TRBJ1-1; maybe TRBD1 (5 bases). Germline-derived CDR1 and CDR2 are SGHDT and YYEEEE. V was shortened by 2 bases and J by 4 bases, with 15 bases between the two germline ends. This CDR3 is 15 amino acids long. The chain's CDR3 is CASSLPGPGTTEAFF. The CDR3 DNA reads TGTGCCAGCAGCTTACCCGGTCCCGGGACCACTGAAGCTTTCTTT.

This clone was counted a few times. The V and J genes are TRBV2 and TRBJ1-5; no reliable D call. Germline V lookup: CDR1 SNHLY, CDR2 FYNNEI. The CDR3 is made up of 14 amino acids. Deletions cut 4 bases from V and 6 bases from J, with 13 bases between. CDR3 residues: CASSGLPLGQPQHF. The CDR3 DNA sequence: TGTGCCAGCAGTGGCCTGCCGTTGGGTCAGCCCCAGCATTTT.

This clone was counted only a few times. V usage is TRBV2 and J usage is TRBJ1-1; D uncertain. V shed 4 bases and J shed 0 bases, with 9 bases lying between them. Germline CDR1 is SNHLY and CDR2 is FYNNEI. CDR3 length equals 14 residues. In nucleotides, the CDR3 is TGTGCCAGCAGTGCACGGACGGTGAACACTGAAGCTTTCTTT. Protein sequence: CASSARTVNTEAFF.

The chain joins TRBV30 to TRBJ2-7, with D perhaps TRBD1 or TRBD2 (5 bases each). V lost 0 bases, J lost 5 bases, and 14 bases lay in between. Germline V CDR1 and CDR2: GTSNPN, SVGIG (reference sequence). The CDR3 sequence is 14 residues long. CDR3 sequence (DNA): TGTGCCTGGAGTGTAAACTGGGACGGGGACGAGCAGTACTTC. Its translation is CAWSVNWDGDEQYF.

This chain joins TRBV5-1 and TRBJ1-5; D gene uncertain. The CDR3 sequence is 13 residues long. The V end was cut by 0 bases, the J end by 5 bases, with 6 bases between. Germline CDR1 and CDR2: SGHRS and YFSETQ. The DNA of the CDR3 is TGCGCCAGCAGCTTGGGGCCCGATCAGCCCCAGCATTTT. Amino acid sequence: CASSLGPDQPQHF.

The V and J genes are TRBV7-9 and TRBJ2-3; D may be TRBD1 (5 bases). Germline CDR1 and CDR2: SEHNR and FQNEAQ (reference sequence). The CDR3 is made up of 12 amino acids. Trimming left V 5 bases short and J 4 bases short, with 7 bases between. The CDR3 sequence: CASSEGADTQYF. The CDR3 region has the DNA TGTGCCAGCAGCGAAGGGGCAGATACGCAGTATTTT.

The chain is built from TRBV15 and TRBJ1-6, with no clear D. CDR3 length: 13 residues. Deletions cut 0 bases from V and 9 bases from J, with 6 bases between. Per germline, CDR1 LNHNV and CDR2 YYDKDF (reference sequence). CDR3: CATSRDEFSPLHF. In nucleotides, the CDR3 is TGTGCCACCAGCAGAGATGAGTTTTCACCCCTCCACTTT.